These 8 T cell receptor beta chains came from one sample sequenced in a study of T cells after yellow fever vaccination. TCRdb used MiXCR to reprocess the 5' RACE reads, holding one entry per CDR3 protein. The sample lists 500,000 to 650,000 distinct CDR3 sequences, 13% occurring once. The specimen comprised PBMCs, sampled on the day of the yellow fever booster vaccination. Receptors were obtained from a man aged 25-40 years who received the YFV17D yellow fever vaccine.

This clonotype occurred a few times. The V gene is TRBV7-2, the J gene TRBJ1-2; D not certain. This CDR3 contains 12 residues. Germline-derived CDR1 and CDR2 are SGHTA and FQGNSA. V lost 7 bases and J 4 bases, leaving 10 bases between the germline ends. The CDR3 DNA reads TGTGCCAGCATCGACATCGCCTATGGCTACACCTTC. It codes for CASIDIAYGYTF. Supplemented by reference TRBV7-2 and TRBJ1-2, the full variable domain reads GAGVSQSPSNKVTEKGKDVELRCDPISGHTALYWYRQSLGQGLEFLIYFQGNSAPDKSGLPSDRFSAERTGGSVSTLTIQRTQQEDSAVYLCASIDIAYGYTFGSGTRLTVV.

This clonotype was counted between two and nine times. The chain has TRBV10-2 and TRBJ2-5; 9 bases fit TRBD1. Trimming cost V 10 bases and J 5 bases; bases outside gene matches: 8. The CDR3 covers 13 residues. Germline CDR1 is WSHSY and CDR2 is SAAADI. CDR3 coding DNA: TGCGCCATTGGGACAGGGAGCGGGGAGACCCAGTACTTC. Protein: CAIGTGSGETQYF.

This clonotype was observed a handful of times. The V call is TRBV21-1, the J call TRBJ2-5; TRBD1, the table's D call, was not compared with the DNA. TRBV21-1 constitutes a pseudogene. CDR3 length: 16 amino acids. The CDR3 sequence: CASSKAPRTPQETQYF. The CDR3 DNA follows: TGTGCCAGCAGCAAAGCCCCTAGGACACCTCAAGAGACCCAGTACTTC.

This chain joins TRBV5-1 and TRBJ2-3, with a tentative D call TRBD1 (5 bases). The ends were cut back, 7 bases at V and 4 bases at J, with 22 bases in the middle. The CDR3 is made up of 16 amino acids. Germline lookup yields CDR1 SGHRS and CDR2 YFSETQ. The DNA of the CDR3 is TGCGCCAGCGGCCAAGGGGTAGCACAGACGGCAGATACGCAGTATTTT. As protein: CASGQGVAQTADTQYF.

V gene TRBV9 combines with J gene TRBJ2-3; D is possibly TRBD1 (5 bases). The CDR3 is made up of 14 amino acids. CDR1 is SGDLS, CDR2 YYNGEE, per germline. Trimming removed 5 bases from V and 2 bases from J, with 12 bases in between. The CDR3 DNA sequence: TGTGCCAGCAGTCGCTGGGGCTCCACAGATACGCAGTATTTT. It specifies CASSRWGSTDTQYF.

As for this clonotype: One end of the junction fails to match germline, which may point to a read error. The chain combines TRBV20-1 with TRBJ2-2; D is possibly TRBD2 (6 bases). The CDR3 has 16 amino acids. CDR1 is DFQATT, CDR2 SNEGSKA, per germline (reference sequence). DNA of the CDR3: TGCTGTGCTAGAGATATGGTAGCGGCGAACACCGGGGAGCTGTTTTTT. Amino acid sequence: CCARDMVAANTGELFF.

The J gene is TRBJ1-1, the V gene TRBV12-3 or TRBV12-4, with D possibly being TRBD1 (5 bases). The germline V and J ends were trimmed by 1 base and 8 bases, with 11 bases remaining between them. This CDR3 has 13 amino acids. The CDR3 sequence is CASSLDGGSEAFF. As DNA, the CDR3 is TGTGCCAGCAGTTTAGACGGGGGGAGCGAAGCTTTCTTT.

This clonotype was seen a handful of times. The chain recombines TRBV7-8 with TRBJ2-1; TRBD2 agrees at 7 bases. The V segment lost 3 bases and the J segment 5 bases; nucleotides outside the gene matches: 7. CDR1 is SGHVS and CDR2 is FQNEAQ in the germline V gene. This CDR3 is built from 15 residues. The CDR3 DNA reads as TGTGCCAGCAGCTTTGCGCGGGAGTATCACAATGAGCAGTTCTTC. Translating gives CASSFAREYHNEQFF. Combining the CDR3 with reference TRBV7-8 and TRBJ2-1 gives the whole variable domain GAGVSQSPRYKVAKRGQDVALRCDPISGHVSLFWYQQALGQGPEFLTYFQNEAQLDKSGLPSDRFFAERPEGSVSTLKIQRTQQEDSAVYLCASSFAREYHNEQFFGPGTRLTVL.